The entry below describes one T cell receptor (beta chain). Antigen unknown. This specimen belongs to a study of cytomegalovirus exposure and HLA in healthy donors. General study points: Accurate prediction of most subjects' HLA-A and HLA-B alleles from TCR beta sequences was reported. About 87% or about 30% of the time was how often most TCR beta V segments were productive, according to an earlier analysis. CMV serostatus was the sole immune exposure data available.

60 Vbeta and 13 Jbeta primers were used in PCR. Generated by immunoSEQ multiplex PCR, the TCRdb table keeps only in-frame clones and is missing some. The profile covers about 110,000 clones, with 69% appearing a single time and 3.2% taken by the ten largest. In germline, CDR1 is SGHDT, CDR2 YYEEEE. The CDR3 covers 14 residues. Between the trimmed V and J ends, which lost 2 bases and 2 bases, there was a span of 10 bases. The TCR comes from a man aged 25 to 40 in good health and CMV-seronegative. The V gene is TRBV5-6, the J gene TRBJ2-5; D unresolved. The source material was PBMCs. CDR3 amino acids: CASSFWPSQETQYF. The CDR3 DNA is TGTGCCAGCAGCTTTTGGCCTTCTCAAGAGACCCAGTACTTC.